Presented here are 19 T cell receptor beta chains from one specimen sequenced in a study of T cell responses to AZD1222 COVID-19 vaccine. TCRdb keeps only in-frame clones here, not all; method: immunoSEQ multiplex PCR. Here the sample spans approximately 170,000 clones, 85% to 90% being singletons. Sequenced material: peripheral blood, taken on day 0 of AZD1222 vaccination. Every receptor here comes from an adult in good health.

The rearrangement links TRBV27 to TRBJ1-5; tentative D call: TRBD1 (5 bases). The CDR3 extends over 15 amino acids. Per germline, CDR1 MNHEY and CDR2 SMNVEV (reference sequence). Trimming cost V 2 bases and J 1 base, with 9 bases left between them. The chain's CDR3 is CASSLVGPSNQPQHF. The CDR3 DNA is TGTGCCAGCAGTTTAGTGGGACCGAGCAATCAGCCCCAGCATTTT.

The gene calls are TRBV4-1 and TRBJ2-7; D may be TRBD1 (6 bases). Between the trimmed V and J ends, which lost 1 base and 1 base, there was a span of 11 bases. Germline CDR1 and CDR2: MGHRA and YSYEKL. The CDR3 contains 15 residues. The CDR3 coding sequence is TGCGCCAGCAGCCAAGGACAGGTGGGGTCCTACGAGCAGTACTTC. Protein: CASSQGQVGSYEQYF.

The rearrangement links TRBV5-1 to TRBJ1-5; TRBD1 aligns across 7 bases. The length of the CDR3 is 19 residues. The junction had 21 bases not matched to a gene; V was cut back by 2 bases and J by 7 bases. Germline V lookup: CDR1 SGHRS, CDR2 YFSETQ. The CDR3 reads CASSFPLAGPGQVWQPQHF. The CDR3 region has the DNA TGCGCCAGCAGCTTTCCCCTAGCCGGCCCCGGACAGGTCTGGCAGCCCCAGCATTTT. The whole variable domain, filled in from reference TRBV5-1 and TRBJ1-5, reads KAGVTQTPRYLIKTRGQQVTLSCSPISGHRSVSWYQQTPGQGLQFLFEYFSETQRNKGNFPGRFSGRQFSNSRSEMNVSTLELGDSALYLCASSFPLAGPGQVWQPQHFGDGTRLSIL.

The J gene is TRBJ1-1, the V gene TRBV5-6; D is undetermined. The length of the CDR3 is 12 residues. The germline V and J ends were trimmed by 3 bases and 7 bases, with 10 bases remaining between them. Germline V gene sequence: CDR1 SGHDT, CDR2 YYEEEE. The chain's CDR3 is CASSSGLGEAFF. CDR3 in DNA: TGTGCCAGCAGCTCCGGATTGGGTGAAGCTTTCTTT.

The chain couples TRBV3-1 (or the pseudogene TRBV3-2) to TRBJ1-1, with D perhaps TRBD1 (6 bases). The CDR3 covers 14 residues. Germline V gives CDR1 LGHDT, CDR2 YNNKEL (reference sequence). Trimming pared 3 bases from V and 1 base from J, leaving 9 bases between. The CDR3 region has the DNA TGTGCCAGCAGCCACCCACAGGGGAACACTGAAGCTTTCTTT. Its protein product is CASSHPQGNTEAFF.

The rearrangement uses TRBV9 and TRBJ2-3; D ambiguous. Germline values: CDR1 SGDLS, CDR2 YYNGEE. V was shortened by 3 bases and J by 3 bases, with 11 bases between the two germline ends. CDR3 size: 14 residues. CDR3 bases: TGTGCCAGCAGCGCAAGATCATTTACAGATACGCAGTATTTT. Translation: CASSARSFTDTQYF.

The rearrangement joins TRBV5-6 to TRBJ1-1; D ambiguous. V lost 4 bases and J 8 bases, leaving 12 bases between the germline ends. In germline, CDR1 is SGHDT, CDR2 YYEEEE. This CDR3 spans 12 amino acids. CDR3 nucleotide sequence: TGTGCCAGCAGCGTGCCGACGGGCGAAGCTTTCTTT. This gives the protein CASSVPTGEAFF.

The V gene is TRBV7-9, the J gene TRBJ1-3; no clear D. V dropped 5 bases and J dropped 1 base, with 6 bases sitting between them. Per germline, CDR1 SEHNR and CDR2 FQNEAQ (reference sequence). This CDR3 contains 13 residues. The CDR3 DNA sequence: TGTGCCAGCAGCCCGTTATCTGGAAACACCATATATTTT. Translation gives CASSPLSGNTIYF.

This rearrangement joins TRBV6-2 or TRBV6-3 to TRBJ1-5; D call uncertain. Trimming cost V 0 bases and J 4 bases, with 10 bases left between them. Germline values: CDR1 MNHEY, CDR2 SVGEGT. The CDR3 length is 15 residues. Here the CDR3 DNA reads TGTGCCAGCAGTTACTCGATAGTGGGGAATCAGCCCCAGCATTTT. Protein: CASSYSIVGNQPQHF.

The chain links TRBV27 to TRBJ2-1; the match to TRBD2 covers 13 bases. CDR1 and CDR2 (germline): MNHEY, SMNVEV (reference sequence). The V and J ends lost 5 bases and 6 bases, in that order; junction bases with no gene match: 7. The CDR3 totals 16 residues. The CDR3 DNA follows: TGTGCCAGCAGTGTTCCGGGACTAGCGGGGACCAATGAGCAGTTCTTC. This gives the protein CASSVPGLAGTNEQFF.

This clone was picked up one time. CDR3 bases: TGTGCCAGCAGCCCTACGGGAGGGGCTAGCGGGCTTAATACGCAGTATTTT. It codes for CASSPTGGASGLNTQYF. This chain uses TRBV7-8 with TRBJ2-3; 8 nucleotides line up with TRBD2. With 5 bases clipped from V and 7 bases from J, the junction kept 17 bases outside the gene matches. This CDR3 spans 17 amino acids. The germline V gene has CDR1 SGHVS and CDR2 FQNEAQ.

This clone came up a few times. The CDR3 coding sequence is TGTGCCAGCAGCAATTCACCCCTCCACTTT. This translates into CASSNSPLHF. The chain has TRBV21-1 and TRBJ1-6. TRBV21-1 is marked as a pseudogene. CDR3 size: 10 residues.

This chain joins TRBV29-1 and TRBJ2-5; D perhaps matches TRBD2 (5 bases). This CDR3 comprises 14 residues. Per the germline V gene, CDR1 is SQVTM and CDR2 is ANQGSEA. V was pared by 4 bases and J by 0 bases, with 12 bases between. The CDR3 protein is CSVAPGLHQETQYF. The CDR3 nucleotides read TGCAGCGTTGCCCCAGGACTTCACCAAGAGACCCAGTACTTC.

This clone was counted only a few times. The J gene is TRBJ1-1, the V gene TRBV18; D is undetermined. V dropped 1 base and J dropped 0 bases, with 9 bases sitting between them. Germline CDR1 KGHSH, CDR2 LQKENI. This CDR3 comprises 15 residues. CDR3 coding DNA: TGTGCCAGCTCACCACGGGGTAATGTGAACACTGAAGCTTTCTTT. This codes for CASSPRGNVNTEAFF.

The CDR3 here is CASIPRAGPNYGYTF. The CDR3 region has the DNA TGTGCCAGTATTCCGAGAGCAGGCCCTAACTATGGCTACACCTTC. The genes are TRBV19 and TRBJ1-2; no reliable D call. With 7 bases removed from V and 0 bases from J, the gap between germline ends came to 15 bases. Germline values: CDR1 LNHDA, CDR2 SQIVND (reference sequence). The CDR3 is 15 residues long.

The chain carries TRBV6-5 and TRBJ2-7; D is undetermined. The CDR3 is 13 residues long. The V gene lost 5 bases and the J gene lost 1 base, with 9 bases spanning the gap. The germline V gene has CDR1 MNHEY and CDR2 SVGAGI. The CDR3 loop is CASSNQGSYEQYF. As DNA, the CDR3 is TGTGCCAGCAGTAACCAAGGGTCCTACGAGCAGTACTTC.

The J gene is TRBJ2-3, the V gene TRBV20-1; a weak D match, TRBD2 (6 bases). Germline loops: CDR1 DFQATT, CDR2 SNEGSKA (reference sequence). With 3 bases removed from V and 1 base from J, the gap between germline ends came to 14 bases. CDR3 length equals 15 residues. The CDR3 DNA sequence: TGCAGTGCTAGTCGACCGGGGGTCGGCACAGATACGCAGTATTTT. It codes for CSASRPGVGTDTQYF.

This clone came up a few times. As DNA, the CDR3 is TGTGCCAGCAGGCCTCCGGGGAGCACAGATACGCAGTATTTT. Amino acids: CASRPPGSTDTQYF. V gene TRBV2 combines with J gene TRBJ2-3; TRBD2 is a possible D gene (5 bases). Germline V CDR1 and CDR2: SNHLY, FYNNEI. V was clipped by 6 bases and J by 0 bases, with 10 bases between them. There are 14 residues in the CDR3.

This clone appeared once. V and J are TRBV5-4 and TRBJ1-4; 10 positions match TRBD1. Looked up from germline, CDR1 is SGHNT and CDR2 is YYREEE (reference sequence). CDR3 length: 15 amino acids. The V gene end was trimmed by 4 bases and the J gene end by 5 bases; junction bases not matched to a gene: 5. CDR3 loop: CASSRSGQGNEKLFF. CDR3 nucleotide sequence: TGTGCCAGCAGCCGTTCGGGACAGGGGAATGAAAAACTGTTTTTT.